The subject of this entry is one T cell receptor beta chain. Trimming shortened V by 0 bases and J by 0 bases, and 13 bases separated the two germline ends. This CDR3 is built from 16 residues. Germline CDR1 reads SQVTM; CDR2 reads ANQGSEA. TCRdb keeps only in-frame clones here, not all; method: immunoSEQ multiplex PCR. The profile covers roughly 290,000 clones, with around 85% appearing a single time and about 5.7% taken by the ten largest. This sample is drawn from a study of blood T cell repertoires in COVID-19. Either two negative PCRs, clearance, or symptom resolution qualified Cohort 3 donors as recovered.

This sequence originates from a woman aged 40 to 50 who had recovered from COVID-19. J is TRBJ2-3 and V is TRBV29-1; the D gene is possibly TRBD1 (6 bases). Sequencing input: PBMCs or T cells enriched from blood (not recorded which). CDR3 coding DNA: TGCAGCGTTGAAGAGAGGACAGCTCTAAGCACAGATACGCAGTATTTT. Translating gives CSVEERTALSTDTQYF.